The T cell receptor beta chain described here comes from a study of identical twins (dated by TCRdb to 2016 to 2017). Turning to the overall study: TCR alpha and beta repertoires from monozygotic twins, unrelated adults of various ages and cord blood were deep-sequenced to test whether fetal clonotypes persist. To rule out contamination, replicate twin experiments were performed at different times with different library preparation protocols.

Details on this clonotype: Which antigen it targets is not known. Base quality data are lacking; no much larger clone is found one base away.

All donors were healthy Caucasians. The twin cohort consisted of three pairs of female monozygotic twins, all aged roughly 18 to 30 years. The RNA used for TCR libraries was isolated from peripheral blood mononuclear cells. The library was generated by 5' RACE. The reads were generated on an Illumina HiSeq 2000. Template switching added a universal primer binding site, and the final cDNA carried a unique molecular identifier that allowed TCR cDNA molecules to be counted accurately. Specific primers in the conserved constant-segment region were used to synthesize first-strand cDNA for the TCR alpha and beta chains. To control for contamination, each cDNA library was double barcoded with a SMART-Mk sample barcode plus Illumina barcodes. TruSeq adapter sequences and Illumina sample barcodes were added in two successive PCR steps. TCR alpha and beta cDNA libraries were sequenced on the Illumina HiSeq platform with custom primers. On the authors' methods: MiGEC was used to process raw reads and extract unique molecular identifiers, and MiXCR was used to find CDR3 positions. Recombination models were inferred per individual with the repgenHMM and IGoR tools using an EM algorithm. The tcR package in R was used for shared clonotype analysis, with sharing normalized by the product of cloneset sizes. Out-of-frame nonproductive sequences were analyzed to study raw recombination free of thymic and clonal selection effects. TCRdb cleaned the public reads at Q25 with fastp, built clones with MiXCR and kept in-frame beta chains. Identical CDR3 proteins give one entry, which carries the most common genes and DNA. The V and J calls and clone size come from TCRdb's table, not from the authors' own analysis. The sample contains 600,000 to 800,000 distinct CDR3 sequences, 20% to 25% of them found a single time. The ten top clones hold around 4.5% of the sample.

General conclusions and limits of the study: In monozygotic twins, out-of-frame TCR alpha sharing was systematically underestimated by recombination models, although the models agreed with sharing between unrelated individuals. Zero-insertion analyses could be partly confounded by invariant T cells such as MAIT and iNKT, although diverse VJ usage argued against such confounding for most clonotypes. Fewer insertions were carried by abundant cord blood beta clonotypes, a similar but weaker trend appeared in young adult naive repertoires, and no such trend appeared in memory repertoires. Compared with coincidental sharing between unrelated individuals, out-of-frame TCR alpha sequences shared between twins had an excess of sequences with low generation probability. A weaker excess of twin sharing was found in beta out-of-frame sequences because the signal-to-noise ratio was lowered by fewer shared sequences. Conclusions relied on cross-sectional statistical analysis, since the same donors could not be followed over many years.

Sequences LNHNV (CDR1) and YYDKDF (CDR2) are obtained from the germline V gene (reference sequence). Including the terminal cysteine and phenylalanine, the CDR3 comprises 14 residues. The read is trimmed to its CDR3 DNA, 42 bases read in frame from base 1. V is clipped by 5 bases and J by 2 bases, and the sequence between their germline boundaries is 10 bases long. This same sample was also taken into another study, of T cells expressing NK-cell markers. According to the second study: In sorted CD3+CD56+NKG2C+, CD3+CD56+NKG2C- and CD3+CD56-NKG2C+ T-cell subsets from several donors, TCR beta-chain repertoires were profiled. Among the eight sequenced donors, only one was HCMV-seronegative, while the other seven were HCMV-seropositive. In several experiments an anti-gammadeltaTCR antibody was added to restrict sorting to alphabetaTCR-expressing T cells. For roughly 6 donors, the dominant CD3+CD56+NKG2C+ clonotypes were among the top 10 CD8+ clonotypes and accounted for about 1.0-7.0% of CD8+ T cells. Those dominant clonotypes were again the most abundant among CD3+CD56-NKG2C+ cells in several donors, at about 25-60.1%. It remained unclear whether the expanded NKG2C-expressing T cell clones were specific for HCMV antigens. The study sequenced eight donors, all healthy volunteers chosen at random: three men and five women. HCMV serostatus was determined by detecting HCMV-specific IgG in serum with a commercial ELISA kit. For five or six donors, bulk peripheral blood T-cell repertoires were also sequenced from unsorted PBMC. Reads were demultiplexed and grouped by UMI with MIGEC, and clonotypes were assembled and quantified with MiTCR. Only TCR cDNA sequences supported by at least two reads were kept to exclude erroneous sequences. The tcR package was used for downstream repertoire analysis, and clonotypes were matched between fractions using CDR3 nucleotide sequence together with V segment. Antigen specificity was annotated against VDJdb with VDJmatch, allowing one amino acid substitution in CDR3.

This TCR was sampled from a woman between 18 and 29 years old in good health. Material for sequencing was PBMCs. The rearrangement joined TRBV15 to TRBJ2-1; the D gene is not confidently resolved. The encoded CDR3 is CATSGVGTYNEQFF. The DNA reads TGTGCCACCAGCGGAGTGGGGACCTACAATGAGCAGTTCTTC.